This T cell receptor (beta chain) came from a study of early T cells in non-severe SARS-CoV-2 infection. This CDR3 is 14 amino acids long. Trimming pared 2 bases from V and 1 base from J, leaving 8 bases between. Study-wide results and caveats: Sequences matched to VDJdb favored anti-spike CD8 responses, while private and CD4 specificities were missed.

Points on this clonotype: Antigen unknown.

The library protocol tagged individual cDNA molecules with unique molecular identifiers. TCRdb re-called the 5' RACE reads through MiXCR, storing one row per CDR3 protein. The sample includes some 64,000 distinct CDR3 sequences, 18% of them seen just once. The chain is built from TRBV12-3 or TRBV12-4 and TRBJ1-1, with D unclear. This TCR derives from an adult who was a healthcare worker with PCR-confirmed SARS-CoV-2 infection or an uninfected control (not recorded which). Sequenced here: whole blood, sampled at baseline. The CDR3 loop reads CASSLHRKNTEAFF. CDR3 nucleotides: TGTGCCAGCAGTTTACACCGCAAGAACACTGAAGCTTTCTTT.